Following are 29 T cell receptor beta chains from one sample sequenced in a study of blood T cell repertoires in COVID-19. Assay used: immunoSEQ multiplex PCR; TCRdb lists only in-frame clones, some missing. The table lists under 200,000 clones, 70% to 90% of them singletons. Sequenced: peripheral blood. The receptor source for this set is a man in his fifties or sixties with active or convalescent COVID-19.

CDR3 nucleotide sequence: TGTGCCAGCAGCCCATATCAGCCCCAGCATTTT. Protein sequence: CASSPYQPQHF. This chain joins TRBV7-8 and TRBJ1-5; D not certain. The CDR3 spans 11 residues. CDR1 is SGHVS and CDR2 is FQNEAQ in the germline V gene. Trimming left V 5 bases short and J 5 bases short, with 4 bases between.

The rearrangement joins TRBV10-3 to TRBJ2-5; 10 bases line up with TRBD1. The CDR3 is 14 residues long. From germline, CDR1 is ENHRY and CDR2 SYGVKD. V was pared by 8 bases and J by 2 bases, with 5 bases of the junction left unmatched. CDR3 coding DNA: TGTGCCATCCGGACAGGGGGTGGTCAAGAGACCCAGTACTTC. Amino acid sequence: CAIRTGGGQETQYF.

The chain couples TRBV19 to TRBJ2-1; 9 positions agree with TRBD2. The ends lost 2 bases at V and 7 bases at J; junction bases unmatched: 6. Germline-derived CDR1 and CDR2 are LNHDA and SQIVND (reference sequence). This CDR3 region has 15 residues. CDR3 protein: CASSIKGLAINEQFF. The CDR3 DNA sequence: TGTGCCAGTAGTATAAAAGGACTAGCGATAAATGAGCAGTTCTTC.

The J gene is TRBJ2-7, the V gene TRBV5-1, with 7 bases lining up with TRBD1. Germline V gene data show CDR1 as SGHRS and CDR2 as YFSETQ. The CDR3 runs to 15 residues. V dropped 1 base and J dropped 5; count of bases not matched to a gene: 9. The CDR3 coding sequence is TGCGCCAGCAGCTTGTTAGGGGGCCAGTCCGACGAGCAGTACTTC. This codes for CASSLLGGQSDEQYF.

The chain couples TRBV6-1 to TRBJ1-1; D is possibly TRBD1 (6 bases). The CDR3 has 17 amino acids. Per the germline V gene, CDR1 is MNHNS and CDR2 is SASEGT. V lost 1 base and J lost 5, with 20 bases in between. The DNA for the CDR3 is TGTGCCAGCAGTGAAGGGACGGGGGGCACCAGGAGAACTGAAGCTTTCTTT. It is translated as CASSEGTGGTRRTEAFF.

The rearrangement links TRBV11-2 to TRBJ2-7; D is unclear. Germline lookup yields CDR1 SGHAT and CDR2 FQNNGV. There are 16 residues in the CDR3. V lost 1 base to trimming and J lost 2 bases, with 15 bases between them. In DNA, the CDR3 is TGTGCCAGCAGCTTAGGCTTCTGGGCCTCTACCTACGAGCAGTACTTC. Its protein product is CASSLGFWASTYEQYF. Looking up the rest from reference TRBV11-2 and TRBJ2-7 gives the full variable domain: EAGVAQSPRYKIIEKRQSVAFWCNPISGHATLYWYQQILGQGPKLLIQFQNNGVVDDSQLPKDRFSAERLKGVDSTLKIQPAKLEDSAVYLCASSLGFWASTYEQYFGPGTRLTVT.

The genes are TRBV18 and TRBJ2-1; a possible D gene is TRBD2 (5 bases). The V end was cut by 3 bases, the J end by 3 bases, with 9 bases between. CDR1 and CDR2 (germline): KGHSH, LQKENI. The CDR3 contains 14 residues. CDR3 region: CASSPDGIYNEQFF. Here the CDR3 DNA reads TGTGCCAGCTCACCCGACGGGATCTACAATGAGCAGTTCTTC.

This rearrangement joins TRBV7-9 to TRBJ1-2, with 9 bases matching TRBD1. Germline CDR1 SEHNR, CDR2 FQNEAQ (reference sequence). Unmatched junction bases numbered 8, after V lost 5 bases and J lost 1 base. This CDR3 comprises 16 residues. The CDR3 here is CASSPGDREVNYGYTF. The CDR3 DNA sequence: TGTGCCAGCAGCCCTGGGGACAGGGAGGTTAACTATGGCTACACCTTC.

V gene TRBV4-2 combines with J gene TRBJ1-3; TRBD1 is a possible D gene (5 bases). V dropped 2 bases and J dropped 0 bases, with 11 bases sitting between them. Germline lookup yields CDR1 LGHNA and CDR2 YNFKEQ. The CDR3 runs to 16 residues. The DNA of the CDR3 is TGTGCCAGCAGCCAACGAACAGGTACCTCTGGAAACACCATATATTTT. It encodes CASSQRTGTSGNTIYF.

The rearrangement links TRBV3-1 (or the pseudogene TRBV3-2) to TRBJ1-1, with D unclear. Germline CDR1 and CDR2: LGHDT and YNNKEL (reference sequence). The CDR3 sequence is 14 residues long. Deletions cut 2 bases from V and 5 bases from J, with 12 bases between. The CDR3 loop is CASSQRVEGTEAFF. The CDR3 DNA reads TGTGCCAGCAGCCAAAGGGTGGAGGGAACTGAAGCTTTCTTT.

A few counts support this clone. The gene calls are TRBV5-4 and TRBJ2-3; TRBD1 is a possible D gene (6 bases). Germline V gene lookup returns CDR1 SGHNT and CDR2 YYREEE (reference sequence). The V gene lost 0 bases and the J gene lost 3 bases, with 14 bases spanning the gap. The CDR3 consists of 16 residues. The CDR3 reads CASSLGGTQGTDTQYF. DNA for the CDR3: TGTGCCAGCAGCTTGGGAGGGACCCAGGGGACAGATACGCAGTATTTT.

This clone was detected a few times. CDR3 loop: CASSRGEDYEQYF. The CDR3 region has the DNA TGCGCCAGCAGCCGTGGAGAGGACTACGAGCAGTACTTC. The chain recombines TRBV5-1 with TRBJ2-7; D unresolved. V was shortened by 4 bases and J by 3 bases, with 11 bases between the two germline ends. The length of the CDR3 is 13 residues. The germline V gene encodes CDR1 SGHRS and CDR2 YFSETQ.

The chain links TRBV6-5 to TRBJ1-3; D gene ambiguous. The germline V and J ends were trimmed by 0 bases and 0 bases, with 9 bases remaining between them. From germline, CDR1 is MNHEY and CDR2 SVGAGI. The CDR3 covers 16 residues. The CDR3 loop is CASSYSKRFSGNTIYF. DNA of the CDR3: TGTGCCAGCAGTTACTCGAAACGGTTCTCTGGAAACACCATATATTTT.

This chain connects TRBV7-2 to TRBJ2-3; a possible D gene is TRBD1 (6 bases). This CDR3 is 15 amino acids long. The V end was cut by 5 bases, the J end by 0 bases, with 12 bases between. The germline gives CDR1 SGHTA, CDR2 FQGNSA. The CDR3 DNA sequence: TGTGCCAGCAGCGAACAGGGTACTAGCACAGATACGCAGTATTTT. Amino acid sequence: CASSEQGTSTDTQYF.

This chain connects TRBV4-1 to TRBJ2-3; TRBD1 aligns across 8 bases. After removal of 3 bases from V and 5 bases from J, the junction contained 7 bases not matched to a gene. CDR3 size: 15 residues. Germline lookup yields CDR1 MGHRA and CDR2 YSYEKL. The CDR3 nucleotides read TGCGCCAGCAGCCAGCCCATCGACAGGGGAGATACGCAGTATTTT. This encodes CASSQPIDRGDTQYF.

The CDR3 nucleotides read TGTGCCAGTAGTATAGTTCCCGGGACAGGGGACTACGAGCAGTACTTC. Amino acid sequence: CASSIVPGTGDYEQYF. V usage is TRBV19 and J usage is TRBJ2-7; 10 bases map to TRBD1. The germline gives CDR1 LNHDA, CDR2 SQIVND (reference sequence). Trimming took 1 base from V and 3 from J; bases not matched to a gene: 6. CDR3 size: 16 residues.

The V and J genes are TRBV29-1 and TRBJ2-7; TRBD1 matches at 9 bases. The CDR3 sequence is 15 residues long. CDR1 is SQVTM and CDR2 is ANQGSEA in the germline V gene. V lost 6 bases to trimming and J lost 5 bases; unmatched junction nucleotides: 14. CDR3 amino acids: CSVQGTGSLLDEQYF. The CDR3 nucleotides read TGCAGCGTCCAGGGGACAGGGAGCCTTTTGGACGAGCAGTACTTC.

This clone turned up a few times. The DNA of the CDR3 is TGCAGCGTCCAAGACAGGGCAGGTCATGAAAAACTGTTTTTT. Translation gives CSVQDRAGHEKLFF. The chain couples TRBV29-1 to TRBJ1-4; 7 positions agree with TRBD1. The germline V gene has CDR1 SQVTM and CDR2 ANQGSEA. Trimming cost V 6 bases and J 6 bases; bases outside gene matches: 10. The CDR3 consists of 14 residues.

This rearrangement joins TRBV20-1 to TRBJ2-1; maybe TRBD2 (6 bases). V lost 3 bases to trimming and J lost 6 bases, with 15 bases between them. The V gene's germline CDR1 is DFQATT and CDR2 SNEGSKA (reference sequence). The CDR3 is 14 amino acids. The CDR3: CSASSLGGSNEQFF. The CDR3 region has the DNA TGCAGTGCTAGTTCTCTGGGGGGAAGCAATGAGCAGTTCTTC.

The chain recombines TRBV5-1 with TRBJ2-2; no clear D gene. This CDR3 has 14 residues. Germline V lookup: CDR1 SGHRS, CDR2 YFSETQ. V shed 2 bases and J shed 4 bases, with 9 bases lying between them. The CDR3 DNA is TGCGCCAGCAGCTTTGTACCGAGCACCGGGGAGCTGTTTTTT. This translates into CASSFVPSTGELFF.

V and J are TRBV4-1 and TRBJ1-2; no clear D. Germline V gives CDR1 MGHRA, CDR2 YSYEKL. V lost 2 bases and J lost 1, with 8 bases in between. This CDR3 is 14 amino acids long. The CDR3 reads CASSQSSGNYGYTF. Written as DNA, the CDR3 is TGCGCCAGCAGCCAATCCAGCGGTAACTATGGCTACACCTTC.

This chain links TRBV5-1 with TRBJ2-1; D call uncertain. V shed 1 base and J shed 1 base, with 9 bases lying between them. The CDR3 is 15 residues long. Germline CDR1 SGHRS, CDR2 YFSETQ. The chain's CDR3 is CASSLSGTSYNEQFF. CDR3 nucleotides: TGCGCCAGCAGCTTGTCAGGTACTTCCTACAATGAGCAGTTCTTC.

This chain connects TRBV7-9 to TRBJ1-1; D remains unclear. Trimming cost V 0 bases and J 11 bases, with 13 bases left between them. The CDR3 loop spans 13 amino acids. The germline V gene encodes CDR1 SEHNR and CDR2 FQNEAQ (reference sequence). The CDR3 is CASSLAGAMGAFF. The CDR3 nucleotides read TGTGCCAGCAGCTTAGCGGGAGCCATGGGGGCTTTCTTT.

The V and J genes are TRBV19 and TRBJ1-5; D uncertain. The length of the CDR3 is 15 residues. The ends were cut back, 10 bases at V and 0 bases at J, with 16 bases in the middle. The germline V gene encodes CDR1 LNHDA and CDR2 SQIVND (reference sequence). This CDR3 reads CAISQSHNSNQPQHF. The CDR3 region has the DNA TGTGCCATCTCCCAGTCTCACAATAGCAATCAGCCCCAGCATTTT.

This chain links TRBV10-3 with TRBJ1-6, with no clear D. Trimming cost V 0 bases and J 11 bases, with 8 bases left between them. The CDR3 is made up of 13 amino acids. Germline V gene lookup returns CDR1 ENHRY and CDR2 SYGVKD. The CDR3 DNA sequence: TGTGCCATCAGTGAGTCCGAGGGAACACCCCTCCACTTT. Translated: CAISESEGTPLHF.

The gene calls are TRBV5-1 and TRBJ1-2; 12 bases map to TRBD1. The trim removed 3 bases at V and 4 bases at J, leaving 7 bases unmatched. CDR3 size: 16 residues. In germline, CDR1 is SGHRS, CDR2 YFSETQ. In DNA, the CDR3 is TGCGCCAGCAGCTGGGGACAGGGGGCGTTGGTCTATGGCTACACCTTC. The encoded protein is CASSWGQGALVYGYTF.

CDR3: CASSLVRMNTEAFF. The CDR3 DNA follows: TGTGCCAGCAGCTTAGTCCGTATGAACACTGAAGCTTTCTTT. The V gene is TRBV11-2, the J gene TRBJ1-1; D call uncertain. The CDR3 spans 14 residues. The V and J ends lost 1 base and 0 bases respectively, with 6 bases between them. Germline V gene lookup returns CDR1 SGHAT and CDR2 FQNNGV.

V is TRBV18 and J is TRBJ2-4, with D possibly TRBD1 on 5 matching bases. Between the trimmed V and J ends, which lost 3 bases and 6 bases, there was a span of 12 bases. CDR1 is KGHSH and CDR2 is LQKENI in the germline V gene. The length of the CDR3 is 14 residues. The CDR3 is CASSPQGLRNIQYF. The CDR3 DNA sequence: TGTGCCAGCTCACCCCAGGGTCTGCGAAACATTCAGTACTTC.

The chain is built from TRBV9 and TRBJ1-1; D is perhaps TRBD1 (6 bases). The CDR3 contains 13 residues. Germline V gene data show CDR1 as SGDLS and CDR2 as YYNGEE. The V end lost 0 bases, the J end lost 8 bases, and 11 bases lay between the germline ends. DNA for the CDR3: TGTGCCAGCAGCGTAGTTGGAACAGGGGAAGCTTTCTTT. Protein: CASSVVGTGEAFF.